The rows below give T cell receptor beta chains drawn from one sample of a study of identical twins. MiXCR was run by TCRdb on the 5' RACE reads, yielding one entry per CDR3 protein. The sample has 1.5 million to 2 million distinct CDR3 sequences; about 31% are singletons. Sequencing was carried out using cord blood. Every receptor here comes from a newborn girl in good health. Both conserved end residues are part of each CDR3. The order of the fields is clone size, J gene, V gene, D gene, CDR3 DNA, CDR3 protein. A D gene is named only where the DNA matches it firmly. For some rows the clone size is stated as once, few or many, or as a class when expanded; others skip it.

>few|TRBJ1-1|TRBV28|TRBD1
TGTGCCAGCACCCGGACAGGGAAGGACACTGAAGCTTTCTTT
CASTRTGKDTEAFF
>NA|TRBJ1-1|TRBV20-1|TRBD1
TGCAGTCCGAAGGGGACAGGGGGCACTGAAGCTTTCTTT
CSPKGTGGTEAFF
>NA|TRBJ1-2|TRBV9|TRBD1
TGTGCCAGCAGCGCCACAGGGGGCCCTAACTATGGCTACACCTTC
CASSATGGPNYGYTF
>many|TRBJ2-6|TRBV12-3/TRBV12-4|NA
TGTGCCAGCAGCTTAGCTGGCTCTGGGGCCAACGTCCTGACTTTC
CASSLAGSGANVLTF
>NA|TRBJ1-3|TRBV12-3/TRBV12-4|TRBD1
TGTGCCAGCAGCCCACAGGGGGCGCGCGGAAACACCATATATTTT
CASSPQGARGNTIYF
>NA|TRBJ2-7|TRBV5-6|TRBD2
TGTGCCAGCAGCTTGCGGACTAGCGGATTCTACGAGCAGTACTTC
CASSLRTSGFYEQYF
>few|TRBJ2-1|TRBV4-1|NA
TGCGCCAGCAGCCAGTTGGGACTCAACCCCAATGAGCAGTTCTTC
CASSQLGLNPNEQFF
>NA|TRBJ2-1|TRBV11-2|NA
TGTGCCAGCAGCTTAGACGAGGGGGATGAGCAGTTCTTC
CASSLDEGDEQFF
>few|TRBJ2-1|TRBV20-1|TRBD2
TGCAGTGCTAGTTCTCTAGCGGGGTCCTACAATGAGCAGTTCTTC
CSASSLAGSYNEQFF
>NA|TRBJ2-1|TRBV7-2|TRBD2
TGTGCCAGCAGCCGTAAATTACAAGCGGGAGGACCCTCCAATGAGCAGTTCTTC
CASSRKLQAGGPSNEQFF
>few|TRBJ2-1|TRBV13|NA
TGTGCCAGCAGCTCCGGGCGGATTGAGCAGTTCTTC
CASSSGRIEQFF
>NA|TRBJ1-4|TRBV6-6|NA
TGTGCCAGCAGTTACTCCAGGGCTAATGAAAAACTGTTTTTT
CASSYSRANEKLFF
>NA|TRBJ2-6|TRBV4-1|NA
TGCGCCAGCAGCCAAGAACCGGGAAGGACCGGGGCCAACGTCCTGACTTTC
CASSQEPGRTGANVLTF
>few|TRBJ2-7|TRBV3-1|NA
TGTGCCAGCAGCCAGAAGCCGTTCCCATTCGGGCACTACGAGCAGTACTTC
CASSQKPFPFGHYEQYF
>few|TRBJ1-2|TRBV29-1|NA
TGCAGCGTTGTTTGGTTAAACTATGGCTACACCTTC
CSVVWLNYGYTF
>few|TRBJ1-4|TRBV3-1|NA
TGTGCCAGCACGAGAGGGGCAGGCCTTAATGAAAAACTGTTTTTT
CASTRGAGLNEKLFF
>few|TRBJ1-1|TRBV6-4|TRBD1
TGTGCCAGCAGTGACCCCGGGACAGGGTTTGAAGCTTTCTTT
CASSDPGTGFEAFF
>NA|TRBJ2-7|TRBV5-4|TRBD2
TGTGCCAGCAGCTTGTCCCGTCTAGCGGTAACCTACGAGCAGTACTTC
CASSLSRLAVTYEQYF
>NA|TRBJ2-1|TRBV2|NA
TGTGCCAGCAACGAGACAGGCGATGAGCAGTTCTTC
CASNETGDEQFF
>few|TRBJ2-1|TRBV6-1|TRBD2
TGTGCCAGCAGTGAAGAGCGGGAGGTTGGGAATGAGCAGTTCTTC
CASSEEREVGNEQFF
>NA|TRBJ2-7|TRBV2|NA
TGTGCCAGCAGCGGGAGCTGGTACGAGCAGTACTTC
CASSGSWYEQYF
>many|TRBJ2-3|TRBV20-1|NA
TGCAGTGCTAGAAGGTCAGGCACAGATACGCAGTATTTT
CSARRSGTDTQYF
>NA|TRBJ2-4|TRBV3-1|NA
TGTGCCAGCAGCCAAGGGCCGGACTATCGGAGAAACATTCAGTACTTC
CASSQGPDYRRNIQYF
>NA|TRBJ1-4|TRBV6-1|TRBD1
TGTGCCAGCTCCGGGACAGCCTTCAATGAAAAACTGTTTTTT
CASSGTAFNEKLFF
>NA|TRBJ2-3|TRBV28|TRBD2
TGTGCCAGCAGTTTATCCGGGGGAGGGCCCACAGATACGCAGTATTTT
CASSLSGGGPTDTQYF